Included here is one TCR beta chain sequence, with context. Antigen unknown. This entry belongs to a study of blood T cells in healthy people across ages. Study findings and constraints: Researchers judged that diversity estimates from one million T cells fell short of true values.

V was cut by 5 bases and J by 13 bases, with 22 bases left in between. CDR3 size: 14 residues. Germline CDR1 is MNHEY and CDR2 is SVGEGT. Using a J-beta primer mix together with a sample-barcoded 5' primer, a second PCR was run for roughly 6 to 12 cycles. Each cDNA molecule received a tag from a template-switch adaptor that had 12 random nucleotides. TCRdb used MiXCR to reprocess the 5' RACE reads, holding one entry per CDR3 protein. This table has more than 700,000 distinct CDR3 sequences, less than 60% appearing once. The TCR sequence derives from an elderly man in good health. The V and J genes are TRBV6-2 or TRBV6-3 and TRBJ2-3, with D perhaps matching TRBD1 (5 bases). The sample taken for sequencing was blood. This CDR3 reads CASSNRFRDSGEYF. The CDR3 region has the DNA TGTGCCAGCAGTAACAGGTTCAGAGATAGTGGCGAGTATTTT.